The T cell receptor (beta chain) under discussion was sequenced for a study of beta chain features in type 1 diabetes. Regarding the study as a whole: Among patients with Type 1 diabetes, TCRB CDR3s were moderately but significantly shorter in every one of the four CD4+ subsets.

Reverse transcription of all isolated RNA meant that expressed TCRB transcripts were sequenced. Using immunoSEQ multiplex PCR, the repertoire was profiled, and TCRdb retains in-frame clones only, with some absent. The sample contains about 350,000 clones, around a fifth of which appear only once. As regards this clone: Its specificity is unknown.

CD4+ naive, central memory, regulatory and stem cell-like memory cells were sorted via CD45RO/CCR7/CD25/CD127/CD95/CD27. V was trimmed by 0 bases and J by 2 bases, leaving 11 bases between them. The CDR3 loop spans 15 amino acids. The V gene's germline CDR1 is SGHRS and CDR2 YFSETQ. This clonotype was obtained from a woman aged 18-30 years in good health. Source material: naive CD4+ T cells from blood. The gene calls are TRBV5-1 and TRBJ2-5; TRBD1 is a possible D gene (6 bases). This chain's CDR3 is CASSLAGANQETQYF. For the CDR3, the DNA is TGCGCCAGCAGCTTGGCAGGGGCCAATCAAGAGACCCAGTACTTC. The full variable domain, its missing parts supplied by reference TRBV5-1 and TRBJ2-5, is KAGVTQTPRYLIKTRGQQVTLSCSPISGHRSVSWYQQTPGQGLQFLFEYFSETQRNKGNFPGRFSGRQFSNSRSEMNVSTLELGDSALYLCASSLAGANQETQYFGPGTRLLVL.